This is a list of T cell receptor beta chains from one sample in a study of CD8 T cells in ankylosing spondylitis. TCRdb passed the 5' RACE reads through MiXCR, listing each CDR3 protein once. Among 300,000 to 350,000 distinct CDR3 sequences listed, about 15% were seen once. The sample comprised blood, either unsorted or a sorted T cell fraction (not recorded which). These receptors were collected from a male donor with ankylosing spondylitis or in good health (not recorded which). The CDR3 runs from the conserved cysteine through the conserved F or W. D genes are given only for firm matches. Some rows have no size entry. The others give once, few or many, or a class for an expanded clone.

length: 16; size: -; J: TRBJ2-1; V: TRBV18; D: TRBD2; DNA: TGTGCCAGCTCACCACCGGGGAGCGGGGGCTACAATGAGCAGTTCTTC; CDR3: CASSPPGSGGYNEQFF
length: 15; size: -; J: TRBJ1-1; V: TRBV29-1; D: TRBD1; DNA: TGCAGCGAGATGGGACAGGCGTCACTCGGCACTGAAGCTTTCTTT; CDR3: CSEMGQASLGTEAFF
length: 14; size: many; J: TRBJ1-2; V: TRBV27; D: -; DNA: TGTGCCAGCAGTCTCCTCCGGGGGGCGGATGGCTACACCTTC; CDR3: CASSLLRGADGYTF
length: 16; size: -; J: TRBJ2-7; V: TRBV6-1; D: TRBD2; DNA: TGTGCCAGCAGTAGATACGGGACTAGCGGACCCTACGAGCAGTACTTC; CDR3: CASSRYGTSGPYEQYF
length: 20; size: few; J: TRBJ2-7; V: TRBV20-1; D: TRBD1; DNA: TGCACTTCGATTTTCGGGACAGTTTTTTCCTTACCTATGCCCGACTACGAGCGGTACTTC; CDR3: CTSIFGTVFSLPMPDYERYF
length: 15; size: -; J: TRBJ2-7; V: TRBV6-1; D: -; DNA: TGTGCCAGCAGACCTTCTAGTTGGGTCTCCTACGAGCAGTACTTC; CDR3: CASRPSSWVSYEQYF
length: 14; size: many; J: TRBJ2-1; V: TRBV6-4; D: TRBD1; DNA: TGCGCCAGCCGCCGGGACAGCTCCTACAATGAGCAGTTCTTC; CDR3: CASRRDSSYNEQFF
length: 15; size: -; J: TRBJ1-2; V: TRBV10-3; D: TRBD1; DNA: TGTGCCATCAGTGTTGGACAGGCGAGAAGGAATGGCTACACCTTC; CDR3: CAISVGQARRNGYTF
length: 13; size: few; J: TRBJ2-2; V: TRBV12-3/TRBV12-4; D: -; DNA: TGTGCCAGCCCGAGCGGAAACACCGGGGAGCTGTTTTTT; CDR3: CASPSGNTGELFF
length: 13; size: -; J: TRBJ1-1; V: TRBV6-5; D: -; DNA: TGTGCCAGCAGTTACAAGGAGGGGACTGAAGCTTTCTTT; CDR3: CASSYKEGTEAFF
length: 15; size: few; J: TRBJ2-5; V: TRBV7-7; D: -; DNA: TGTGCCAGCAGCTTAGATCGGGGAAAGAAAGAGACCCAGTACTTC; CDR3: CASSLDRGKKETQYF
length: 15; size: few; J: TRBJ2-5; V: TRBV5-1; D: -; DNA: TGCGCCAGCAGCTTCGGGATCGGCTACCAAGAGACCCAGTACTTC; CDR3: CASSFGIGYQETQYF
length: 15; size: many; J: TRBJ1-2; V: TRBV12-3/TRBV12-4; D: TRBD1; DNA: TGTGCCAGCAGAGGGACAGGGCGAGCTAACTATGGCTACACCTTC; CDR3: CASRGTGRANYGYTF
length: 12; size: -; J: TRBJ1-1; V: TRBV14; D: -; DNA: TGTGCCAGCAGCCAGACACAAGTAGGAGCTTTCTTT; CDR3: CASSQTQVGAFF
length: 14; size: -; J: TRBJ2-5; V: TRBV5-5; D: -; DNA: TGTGCCAGCAGCTTGGACCCGGGGAGGGAGACCCAGTACTTC; CDR3: CASSLDPGRETQYF
length: 16; size: few; J: TRBJ1-3; V: TRBV5-1; D: -; DNA: TGCGCCAGCAGCTTGGGTGAGGTCATCTCTGGAAACACCATATATTTT; CDR3: CASSLGEVISGNTIYF
length: 15; size: many; J: TRBJ2-1; V: TRBV3-1; D: -; DNA: TGTGCCAGCAGCCAAGATAATAGGGCGGGCAATGAGCAGTTCTTC; CDR3: CASSQDNRAGNEQFF
length: 16; size: few; J: TRBJ2-3; V: TRBV4-1; D: -; DNA: TGCGCCAGCAGCCAAGCCCCCGGGAGTATCACAGATACGCAGTATTTT; CDR3: CASSQAPGSITDTQYF
length: 16; size: few; J: TRBJ2-4; V: TRBV9; D: TRBD2; DNA: TGTGCCAGCAGCCCCCAGCCTAGCGGGGGGGCGAACATTCAGTACTTC; CDR3: CASSPQPSGGANIQYF
length: 14; size: many; J: TRBJ1-2; V: TRBV12-3/TRBV12-4; D: TRBD1; DNA: TGTGCCAGCAGAGTGACAGGGGGTAGGGATGGCTACACCTTC; CDR3: CASRVTGGRDGYTF
length: 14; size: -; J: TRBJ2-1; V: TRBV12-3/TRBV12-4; D: -; DNA: TGTGCCACCCCTGGGACACCACCCTACAATGAGCAGTTCTTC; CDR3: CATPGTPPYNEQFF
length: 15; size: few; J: TRBJ2-7; V: TRBV7-2; D: -; DNA: TGTGCCAGCAGCTTAGATGCGGGCAGGGTGGCCGAGCAGTACTTC; CDR3: CASSLDAGRVAEQYF
length: 15; size: -; J: TRBJ1-1; V: TRBV5-1; D: -; DNA: TGCGCCAGCAGCTTCGAGGCCATAAAGAACACTGAAGCTTTCTTT; CDR3: CASSFEAIKNTEAFF
length: 14; size: few; J: TRBJ2-3; V: TRBV23-1; D: -; DNA: TGCGCCAGCAGTCAAATCAGCTTTCCAAATACGCAGTATTTT; CDR3: CASSQISFPNTQYF
length: 15; size: few; J: TRBJ2-7; V: TRBV11-3; D: TRBD1; DNA: TGTGCCAGCAGCTTCGAGACAGGGGCTCGGGTCGAGCAGTACTTC; CDR3: CASSFETGARVEQYF
length: 13; size: few; J: TRBJ1-1; V: TRBV3-1; D: -; DNA: TGTGCCAGCAGCCTGCTTGGGACTTCTGAAGCTTTCTTT; CDR3: CASSLLGTSEAFF
length: 15; size: -; J: TRBJ1-6; V: TRBV20-1; D: -; DNA: TGCAGTGCTAGAGTTGCAGCCTCGTATAATTCACCCCTCCACTTT; CDR3: CSARVAASYNSPLHF
length: 15; size: few; J: TRBJ2-2; V: TRBV4-1; D: -; DNA: TGCGCCAGCAGCCAAGTAGAATCGGGGTCCGGGGAGCTGTTTTTT; CDR3: CASSQVESGSGELFF
length: 15; size: -; J: TRBJ2-5; V: TRBV6-2/TRBV6-3; D: -; DNA: TGTGCCAGCAGTTATCGGCGCGAAGCGTTGGAGACCCAGTACTTC; CDR3: CASSYRREALETQYF
length: 14; size: few; J: TRBJ2-3; V: TRBV20-1; D: -; DNA: TGCAGTGCTAGAGGCCTAGGAGGCACAGATACGCAGTATTTT; CDR3: CSARGLGGTDTQYF
length: 16; size: -; J: TRBJ2-1; V: TRBV7-2; D: TRBD2; DNA: TGTGCCAGCAGCTTAGCGTCAGGACTAGTCTACAATGAGCAGTTCTTC; CDR3: CASSLASGLVYNEQFF
length: 12; size: -; J: TRBJ1-2; V: TRBV29-1; D: -; DNA: TGCAGCGTTGGGGGGACAAACTATGGCTACACCTTC; CDR3: CSVGGTNYGYTF
length: 17; size: -; J: TRBJ1-1; V: TRBV4-2; D: -; DNA: TGTGCCAGCAGCCAAGATCCCGGGATTAAGGGAGGCACTGAAGCTTTCTTT; CDR3: CASSQDPGIKGGTEAFF
length: 15; size: few; J: TRBJ2-7; V: TRBV20-1; D: TRBD2; DNA: TGCAGTGCTAGGGAGCCTACTAGCGGGAGAGTCGAGCAGTACTTC; CDR3: CSAREPTSGRVEQYF
length: 15; size: many; J: TRBJ1-1; V: TRBV5-1; D: -; DNA: TGCGCCAGCAGCTGGGAAGGCGGGAGGAACACTGAAGCTTTCTTT; CDR3: CASSWEGGRNTEAFF
length: 12; size: -; J: TRBJ2-5; V: TRBV20-1; D: -; DNA: TGCAGTGCAGCGATTGGCGGGGAGACCCAGTACTTC; CDR3: CSAAIGGETQYF
length: 13; size: -; J: TRBJ2-1; V: TRBV27; D: -; DNA: TGTGCCAGCAGTTCCCGCCCTAGCAGAGGGCTGTTCTTC; CDR3: CASSSRPSRGLFF
length: 14; size: -; J: TRBJ2-3; V: TRBV18; D: -; DNA: TGTGCCAGCTCACCAGATAGTAGACGGGATACGCAGTATTTT; CDR3: CASSPDSRRDTQYF
length: 15; size: many; J: TRBJ2-3; V: TRBV6-5; D: TRBD2; DNA: TGTGCCAGCAGACCCCCCGGGACTAGCGGGGGGACTCAGTATTTT; CDR3: CASRPPGTSGGTQYF
length: 17; size: -; J: TRBJ1-1; V: TRBV18; D: -; DNA: TGTGCCAGCTCACCCGGGGGGGCGGCAGGGCCGAACACTGAAGCTTTCTTT; CDR3: CASSPGGAAGPNTEAFF
length: 14; size: -; J: TRBJ2-3; V: TRBV12-3/TRBV12-4; D: TRBD1; DNA: TGTGCCAGCAGCTTGACAGGGCTTGGAGATACGCAGTATTTT; CDR3: CASSLTGLGDTQYF
length: 15; size: -; J: TRBJ1-1; V: TRBV29-1; D: TRBD1; DNA: TGCAGCGTTGAAGACGACAGGGGAAGGGTCACTGAAGCTTTCTTT; CDR3: CSVEDDRGRVTEAFF
length: 13; size: few; J: TRBJ2-7; V: TRBV18; D: TRBD1; DNA: TGTGCCAGCTCTTATGACAGGGACAACGAGCAGTACTTC; CDR3: CASSYDRDNEQYF
length: 14; size: -; J: TRBJ1-1; V: TRBV12-3/TRBV12-4; D: -; DNA: TGTGCCAGCAGTTTTGGACAGCCGAACACTGAAGCTTTCTTT; CDR3: CASSFGQPNTEAFF
length: 14; size: few; J: TRBJ2-1; V: TRBV5-1; D: -; DNA: TGCGCCACATTGACAGCTCCTGGGGCCAATGAGCAGTTCTTC; CDR3: CATLTAPGANEQFF
length: 16; size: few; J: TRBJ2-7; V: TRBV7-2; D: -; DNA: TGTGCCAGCACTTTCCCGACCGGGACTTACTCCTACGAGCAGTACTTC; CDR3: CASTFPTGTYSYEQYF
length: 14; size: -; J: TRBJ2-7; V: TRBV27; D: TRBD1; DNA: TGTGCCAGCAGTGGCAGGACAGGTAACAACGAGCAGTACTTC; CDR3: CASSGRTGNNEQYF
length: 13; size: -; J: TRBJ1-2; V: TRBV29-1; D: -; DNA: TGCAGCGTCCTCTCCAGTTCTAACTATGGCTACACCTTC; CDR3: CSVLSSSNYGYTF
length: 16; size: -; J: TRBJ2-2; V: TRBV27; D: TRBD2; DNA: TGTGCCAGCAATCCCTTGGGGTTAGCGGGAGGCGGGGAGCTGTTTTTT; CDR3: CASNPLGLAGGGELFF
length: 13; size: few; J: TRBJ1-1; V: TRBV5-1; D: TRBD1; DNA: TGCGCCAGCAGCCGCGGGACAGAACGTGAAGCTTTCTTT; CDR3: CASSRGTEREAFF